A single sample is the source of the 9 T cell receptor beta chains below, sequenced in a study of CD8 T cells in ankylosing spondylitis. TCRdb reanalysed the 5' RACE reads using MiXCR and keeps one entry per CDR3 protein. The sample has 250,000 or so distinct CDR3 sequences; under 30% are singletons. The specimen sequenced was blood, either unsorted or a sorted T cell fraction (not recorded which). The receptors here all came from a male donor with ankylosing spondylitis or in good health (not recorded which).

In nucleotides, the CDR3 is TGTGCCAGCAGTTTGAGGAGGCTGAGGAACACTGAAGCTTTCTTT. Translating it yields CASSLRRLRNTEAFF. V is TRBV6-5 and J is TRBJ1-1; no clear D gene. This CDR3 region has 15 residues. Germline V gene lookup returns CDR1 MNHEY and CDR2 SVGAGI. Trimming took 4 bases from V and 1 from J, leaving 13 bases between them.

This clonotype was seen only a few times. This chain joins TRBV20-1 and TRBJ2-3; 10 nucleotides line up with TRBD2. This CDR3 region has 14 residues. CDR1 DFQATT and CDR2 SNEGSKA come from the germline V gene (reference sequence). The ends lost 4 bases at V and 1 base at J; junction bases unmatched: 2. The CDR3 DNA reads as TGCAGTGCTATAGCGGGGGGTGGCACAGATACGCAGTATTTT. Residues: CSAIAGGGTDTQYF.

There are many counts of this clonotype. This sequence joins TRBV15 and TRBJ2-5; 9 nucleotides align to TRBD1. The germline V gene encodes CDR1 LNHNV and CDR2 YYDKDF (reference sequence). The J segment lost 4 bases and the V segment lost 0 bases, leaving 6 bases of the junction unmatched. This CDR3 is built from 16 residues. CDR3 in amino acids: CATSRDPGTGLETQYF. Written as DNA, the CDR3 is TGTGCCACCAGCAGAGATCCCGGGACAGGGTTAGAGACCCAGTACTTC.

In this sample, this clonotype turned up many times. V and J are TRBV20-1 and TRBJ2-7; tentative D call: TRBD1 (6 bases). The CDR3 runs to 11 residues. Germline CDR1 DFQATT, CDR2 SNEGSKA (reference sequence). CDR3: CGQQGLDEQYF. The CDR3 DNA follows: TGCGGCCAACAGGGTCTCGACGAGCAGTACTTC.

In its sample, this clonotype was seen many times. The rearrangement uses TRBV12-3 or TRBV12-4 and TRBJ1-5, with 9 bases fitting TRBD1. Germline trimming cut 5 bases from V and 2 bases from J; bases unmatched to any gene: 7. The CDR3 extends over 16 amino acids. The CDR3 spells CASSARTGVGNQPQHF. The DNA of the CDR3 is TGTGCCAGCAGTGCCAGGACAGGGGTTGGCAATCAGCCCCAGCATTTT.

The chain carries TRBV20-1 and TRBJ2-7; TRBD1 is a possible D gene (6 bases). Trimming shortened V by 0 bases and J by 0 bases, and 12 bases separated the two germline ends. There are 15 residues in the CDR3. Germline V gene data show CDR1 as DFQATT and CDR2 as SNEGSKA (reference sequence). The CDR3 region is CSARDYEQGSYEQYF. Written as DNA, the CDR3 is TGCAGTGCTAGAGATTACGAACAGGGCTCCTACGAGCAGTACTTC.

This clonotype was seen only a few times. The CDR3 here is CSARSGGSQETQYF. As DNA, the CDR3 is TGCAGTGCTAGATCCGGGGGCTCCCAAGAGACCCAGTACTTC. The chain combines TRBV20-1 with TRBJ2-5; D is tentatively TRBD1 or TRBD2 (6 bases each). V was shortened by 2 bases and J by 1 base, with 11 bases between the two germline ends. The CDR3 covers 14 residues. The germline V gene encodes CDR1 DFQATT and CDR2 SNEGSKA (reference sequence).

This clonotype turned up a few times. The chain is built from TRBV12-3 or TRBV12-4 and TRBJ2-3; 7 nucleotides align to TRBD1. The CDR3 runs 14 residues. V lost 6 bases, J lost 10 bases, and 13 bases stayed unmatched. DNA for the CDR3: TGTGCCAGCAGCCAAAACCCGGGACAGATGGCGCAGTATTTT. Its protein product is CASSQNPGQMAQYF.

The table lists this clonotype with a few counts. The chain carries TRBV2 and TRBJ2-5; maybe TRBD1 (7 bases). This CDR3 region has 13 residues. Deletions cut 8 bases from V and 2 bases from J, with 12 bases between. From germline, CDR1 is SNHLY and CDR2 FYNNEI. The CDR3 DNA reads TGTGCCAGCGCGGGACAGCCACAAGAGACCCAGTACTTC. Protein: CASAGQPQETQYF.